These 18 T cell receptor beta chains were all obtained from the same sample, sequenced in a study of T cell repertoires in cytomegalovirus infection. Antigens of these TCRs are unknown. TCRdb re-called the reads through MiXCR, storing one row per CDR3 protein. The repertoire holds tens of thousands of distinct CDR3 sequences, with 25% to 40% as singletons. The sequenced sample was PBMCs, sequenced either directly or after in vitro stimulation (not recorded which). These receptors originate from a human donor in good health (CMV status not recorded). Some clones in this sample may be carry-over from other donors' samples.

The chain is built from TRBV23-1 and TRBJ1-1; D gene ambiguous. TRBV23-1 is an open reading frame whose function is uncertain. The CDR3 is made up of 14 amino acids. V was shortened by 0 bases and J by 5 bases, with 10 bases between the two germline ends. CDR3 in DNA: TGCGCCAGCAGTCAATCGGCGAGATTAACTGAAGCTTTCTTT. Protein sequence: CASSQSARLTEAFF.

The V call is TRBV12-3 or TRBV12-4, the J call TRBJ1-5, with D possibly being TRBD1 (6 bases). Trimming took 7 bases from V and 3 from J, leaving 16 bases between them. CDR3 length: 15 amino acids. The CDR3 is CASTQGGGDNQPQHF. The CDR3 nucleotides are TGTGCCAGCACCCAGGGAGGGGGTGACAATCAGCCCCAGCATTTT.

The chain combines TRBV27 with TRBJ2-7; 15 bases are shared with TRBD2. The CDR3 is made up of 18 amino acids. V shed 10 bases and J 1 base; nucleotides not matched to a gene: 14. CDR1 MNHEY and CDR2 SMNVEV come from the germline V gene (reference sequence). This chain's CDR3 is CATRTSGGGGVFSYEQYF. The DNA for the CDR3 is TGTGCCACCCGGACTAGCGGGGGGGGCGGAGTATTTTCCTACGAGCAGTACTTC.

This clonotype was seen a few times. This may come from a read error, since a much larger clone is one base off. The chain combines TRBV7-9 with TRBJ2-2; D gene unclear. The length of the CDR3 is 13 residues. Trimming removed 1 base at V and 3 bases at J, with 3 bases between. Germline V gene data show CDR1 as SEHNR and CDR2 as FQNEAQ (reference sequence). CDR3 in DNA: TGTGCCAGCAGCTTAGTTGACACCGGGGAGCTGTTTTTT. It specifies CASSLVDTGELFF.

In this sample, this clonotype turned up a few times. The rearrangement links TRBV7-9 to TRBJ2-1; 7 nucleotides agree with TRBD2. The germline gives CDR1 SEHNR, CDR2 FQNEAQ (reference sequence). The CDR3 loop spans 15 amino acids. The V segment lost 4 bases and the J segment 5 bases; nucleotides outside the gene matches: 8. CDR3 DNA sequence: TGTGCCAGCAGCTCACCCGGGACTAAAAACAATGAGCAGTTCTTC. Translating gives CASSSPGTKNNEQFF.

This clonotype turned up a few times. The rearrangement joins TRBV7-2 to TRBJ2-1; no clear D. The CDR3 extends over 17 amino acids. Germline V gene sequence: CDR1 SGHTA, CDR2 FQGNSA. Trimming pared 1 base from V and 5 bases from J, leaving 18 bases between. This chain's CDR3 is CASSLVARRLTNNEQFF. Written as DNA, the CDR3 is TGTGCCAGCAGCTTAGTTGCGCGGCGGCTTACAAACAATGAGCAGTTCTTC.

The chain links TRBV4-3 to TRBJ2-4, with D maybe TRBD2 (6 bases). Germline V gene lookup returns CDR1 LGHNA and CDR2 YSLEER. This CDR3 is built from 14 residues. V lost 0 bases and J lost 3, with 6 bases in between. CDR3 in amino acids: CASSQEDYKNIQYF. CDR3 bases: TGCGCCAGCAGCCAAGAGGACTACAAAAACATTCAGTACTTC.

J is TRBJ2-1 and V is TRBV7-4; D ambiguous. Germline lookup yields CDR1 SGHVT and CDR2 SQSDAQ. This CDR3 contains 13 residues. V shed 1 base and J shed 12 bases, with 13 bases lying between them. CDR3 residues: CASSLDLVESQFF. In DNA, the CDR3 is TGTGCCAGCAGCTTAGACCTCGTGGAGTCGCAGTTCTTC.

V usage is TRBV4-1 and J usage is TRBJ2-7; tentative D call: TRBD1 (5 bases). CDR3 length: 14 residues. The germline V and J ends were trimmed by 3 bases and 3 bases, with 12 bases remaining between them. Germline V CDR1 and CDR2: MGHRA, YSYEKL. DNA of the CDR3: TGCGCCAGCAGCCAGGAGTGGGGCAGCTACGAGCAGTACTTC. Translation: CASSQEWGSYEQYF.

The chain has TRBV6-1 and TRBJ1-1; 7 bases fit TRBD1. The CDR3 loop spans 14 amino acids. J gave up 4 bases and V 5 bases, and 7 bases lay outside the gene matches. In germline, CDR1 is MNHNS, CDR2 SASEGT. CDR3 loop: CASSYVQGGTEAFF. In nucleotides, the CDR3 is TGTGCCAGCAGTTACGTTCAGGGGGGCACTGAAGCTTTCTTT.

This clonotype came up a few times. This chain's CDR3 is CASSLRGGYTDTQYF. DNA of the CDR3: TGTGCCAGCAGTTTACGGGGGGGGTACACAGATACGCAGTATTTT. This chain connects TRBV28 to TRBJ2-3; 8 nucleotides align to TRBD2. The CDR3 sequence is 15 residues long. J lost 2 bases, V lost 2 bases, and 3 bases had no gene match. Germline CDR1 MDHEN, CDR2 SYDVKM.

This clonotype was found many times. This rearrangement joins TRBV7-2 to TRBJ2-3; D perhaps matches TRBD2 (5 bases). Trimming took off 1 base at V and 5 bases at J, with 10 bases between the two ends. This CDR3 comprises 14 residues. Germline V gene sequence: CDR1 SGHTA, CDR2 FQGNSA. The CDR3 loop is CASSLDPRGDTQYF. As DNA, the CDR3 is TGTGCCAGCAGCTTAGATCCCCGGGGAGATACGCAGTATTTT.

The CDR3 sequence: CASSLSLGTGQETQYF. DNA of the CDR3: TGTGCCAGCAGCCTGAGTCTGGGGACAGGGCAAGAGACCCAGTACTTC. The chain couples TRBV3-1 to TRBJ2-5, with 9 bases lining up with TRBD1. The CDR3 extends over 16 amino acids. The junction had 8 bases not matched to a gene; V was cut back by 4 bases and J by 2 bases. The germline CDR1 and CDR2 sequences are LGHDT and YNNKEL (reference sequence).

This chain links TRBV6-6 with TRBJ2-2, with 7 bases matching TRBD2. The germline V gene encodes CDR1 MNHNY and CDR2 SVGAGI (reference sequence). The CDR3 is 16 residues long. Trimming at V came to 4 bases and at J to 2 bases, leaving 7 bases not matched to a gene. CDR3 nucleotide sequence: TGTGCCAGCAGTTCAACGGGAGGACGAAACACCGGGGAGCTGTTTTTT. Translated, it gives CASSSTGGRNTGELFF.

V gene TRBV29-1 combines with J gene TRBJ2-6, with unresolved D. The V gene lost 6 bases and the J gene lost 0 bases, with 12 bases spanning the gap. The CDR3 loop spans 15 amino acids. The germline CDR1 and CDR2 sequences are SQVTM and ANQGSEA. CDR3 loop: CSVYWVGSGANVLTF. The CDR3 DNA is TGCAGCGTCTATTGGGTCGGCTCTGGGGCCAACGTCCTGACTTTC.

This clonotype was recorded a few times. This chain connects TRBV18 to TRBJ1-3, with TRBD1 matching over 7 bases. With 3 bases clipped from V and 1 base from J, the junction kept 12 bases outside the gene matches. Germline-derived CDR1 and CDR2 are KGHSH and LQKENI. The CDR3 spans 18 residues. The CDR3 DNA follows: TGTGCCAGCTCACCGCAGACAGGGAGCTTCATTTCTGGAAACACCATATATTTT. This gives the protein CASSPQTGSFISGNTIYF.

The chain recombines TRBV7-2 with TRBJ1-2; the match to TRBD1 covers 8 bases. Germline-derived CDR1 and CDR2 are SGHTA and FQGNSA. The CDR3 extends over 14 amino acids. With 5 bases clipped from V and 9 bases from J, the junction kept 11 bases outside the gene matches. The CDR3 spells CASSPQTGGLSYTF. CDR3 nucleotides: TGTGCCAGCAGCCCCCAAACAGGGGGTCTTAGCTACACCTTC.

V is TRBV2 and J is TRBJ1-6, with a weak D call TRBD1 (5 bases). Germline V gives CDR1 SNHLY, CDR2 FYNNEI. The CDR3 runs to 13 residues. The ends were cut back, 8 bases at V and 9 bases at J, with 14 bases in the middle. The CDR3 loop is CASGTNQGSPLHF. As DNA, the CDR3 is TGTGCCAGCGGTACAAATCAGGGTTCACCCCTCCACTTT.